These 27 T cell receptor beta chains were sequenced from one sample in a study of patients and donors after allogeneic stem cell transplantation (TCRdb year 2020). The library was prepared using RT-PCR. For sequencing, a NextSeq 550 was employed. The raw public data were reprocessed by TCRdb itself: fastp quality trimming at Q25, MiXCR clonotype calling, in-frame beta chains only. Duplicate CDR3 protein sequences are folded into a single record with the most common DNA and genes. A total of approximately 160,000 distinct CDR3 sequences appear in this sample, approximately 30% of them only once. The top ten clonotypes cover less than 3.5% of the sample. Sequenced: blood, either unsorted or a sorted T cell fraction (not recorded which). The receptors stem from a human donor who was either an allogeneic HSCT recipient or a stem cell or donor lymphocyte infusion donor (not recorded which). It is not recorded whose cells these are; they may come from a transplant donor.

The rearrangement uses TRBV9 and TRBJ1-5; D is uncertain. Germline-derived CDR1 and CDR2 are SGDLS and YYNGEE. V dropped 0 bases and J dropped 1 base, with 8 bases sitting between them. The CDR3 is 15 amino acids. CDR3 loop: CASSVEGNSNQPQHF. Written as DNA, the CDR3 is TGTGCCAGCAGCGTAGAAGGGAACAGCAATCAGCCCCAGCATTTT.

The V gene is TRBV29-1, the J gene TRBJ2-2, with 7 bases identical to TRBD1. This CDR3 is 13 amino acids long. Germline CDR1 is SQVTM and CDR2 is ANQGSEA. V was clipped by 1 base and J by 4 bases; unmatched bases: 0. The DNA for the CDR3 is TGCAGCGTTGAAGGGGACAGCACCGGGGAGCTGTTTTTT. Translating gives CSVEGDSTGELFF.

A few counts support this clonotype. This sequence joins TRBV7-9 and TRBJ2-1; 13 bases line up with TRBD2. Germline V gene data show CDR1 as SEHNR and CDR2 as FQNEAQ (reference sequence). V lost 3 bases to trimming and J lost 0 bases; unmatched junction nucleotides: 5. This CDR3 spans 18 amino acids. The CDR3 nucleotides are TGTGCCAGCAGCTTGCCGGGACTAGCGGGATTCTCCTACAATGAGCAGTTCTTC. It encodes CASSLPGLAGFSYNEQFF.

This chain links TRBV20-1 with TRBJ1-1; the D is unclear. The CDR3 is made up of 10 amino acids. Per the germline V gene, CDR1 is DFQATT and CDR2 is SNEGSKA (reference sequence). V was cut by 6 bases and J by 9 bases, with 11 bases left in between. The CDR3 here is CSAPQVKAFF. The CDR3 bases are TGCAGTGCCCCTCAGGTTAAAGCTTTCTTT.

This sequence joins TRBV6-5 and TRBJ2-7; tentative D call: TRBD1 (6 bases). Trimming left V 0 bases short and J 0 bases short, with 12 bases between. Germline V gene sequence: CDR1 MNHEY, CDR2 SVGAGI. The CDR3 is 16 residues long. The DNA of the CDR3 is TGTGCCAGCAGTTACTCGGGACACCTGAGCTCCTACGAGCAGTACTTC. This translates into CASSYSGHLSSYEQYF.

This clonotype was seen ten or more times. The chain recombines TRBV11-2 with TRBJ1-5; D call uncertain. Trimming left V 5 bases short and J 5 bases short, with 10 bases between. CDR1 SGHAT and CDR2 FQNNGV come from the germline V gene. The CDR3 consists of 13 residues. The CDR3 loop is CASSLVVDQPQHF. CDR3 coding DNA: TGTGCCAGCAGCCTGGTGGTTGATCAGCCCCAGCATTTT. Using reference TRBV11-2 and TRBJ1-5 for the parts outside the CDR3, the full variable domain is EAGVAQSPRYKIIEKRQSVAFWCNPISGHATLYWYQQILGQGPKLLIQFQNNGVVDDSQLPKDRFSAERLKGVDSTLKIQPAKLEDSAVYLCASSLVVDQPQHFGDGTRLSIL.

J is TRBJ2-7 and V is TRBV3-1; no clear D gene. The CDR3 is 15 residues long. Deletions cut 3 bases from V and 0 bases from J, with 12 bases between. Germline V lookup: CDR1 LGHDT, CDR2 YNNKEL (reference sequence). The CDR3 spells CASSQLRTSSYEQYF. The CDR3 coding sequence is TGTGCCAGCAGCCAGCTGCGTACGAGCTCCTACGAGCAGTACTTC.

The rearrangement joins TRBV3-1 to TRBJ1-2; D possibly corresponds to TRBD1 (5 bases). CDR3 length: 15 residues. Germline V CDR1 and CDR2: LGHDT, YNNKEL (reference sequence). Trimming took 6 bases from V and 4 from J, leaving 18 bases between them. This chain's CDR3 is CASRLMARGIYGYTF. The CDR3 region has the DNA TGTGCCAGCAGACTAATGGCTCGGGGGATCTATGGCTACACCTTC.

The rearrangement uses TRBV4-2 and TRBJ1-2, with 9 bases lining up with TRBD1. The germline V gene has CDR1 LGHNA and CDR2 YNFKEQ. V shed 1 base and J 2 bases; nucleotides not matched to a gene: 5. The CDR3 runs to 16 residues. The CDR3 bases are TGTGCCAGCAGCCAAGTACAAGGGACAGGGAACTATGGCTACACCTTC. Its protein is CASSQVQGTGNYGYTF.

Remarks on this clonotype: This CDR3 fails to terminate in the conserved phenylalanine or tryptophan, so it likely reflects a read error. V is TRBV11-2 and J is TRBJ2-1; unclear D gene. Germline CDR1 is SGHAT and CDR2 is FQNNGV. Deletions cut 5 bases from V and 7 bases from J, with 21 bases between. The CDR3 is 16 amino acids. The CDR3 sequence is CASSPGGAASWNEQFL. DNA for the CDR3: TGTGCCAGCAGCCCGGGTGGCGCGGCGAGTTGGAATGAGCAGTTCTTG.

This clonotype has just a few counts. This chain links TRBV25-1 with TRBJ2-3; the match to TRBD2 covers 7 bases. CDR1 and CDR2 from the germline V gene are MGHDK and SYGVNS. With V trimmed by 4 bases and J by 11 bases, 12 bases remained unmatched. The CDR3 sequence is 14 residues long. CDR3 sequence: CASSVAARGSVQYF. Here the CDR3 DNA reads TGTGCCAGCAGTGTCGCAGCGCGGGGGAGTGTGCAGTATTTT.

This chain joins TRBV25-1 and TRBJ2-1; D gene uncertain. In germline, CDR1 is MGHDK, CDR2 SYGVNS. Trimming shortened V by 4 bases and J by 8 bases, and 6 bases separated the two germline ends. The CDR3 totals 11 residues. The CDR3 here is CASSAVYEQFF. CDR3 in DNA: TGTGCCAGCAGTGCCGTTTATGAGCAGTTCTTC.

This chain joins TRBV7-9 and TRBJ2-4; weak D call: TRBD1 (6 bases). The CDR3 covers 16 residues. Germline CDR1 reads SEHNR; CDR2 reads FQNEAQ (reference sequence). With 5 bases removed from V and 0 bases from J, the gap between germline ends came to 14 bases. The CDR3 DNA is TGTGCCAGCAGCCCGTGGACAGTTCTAGCCAAAAACATTCAGTACTTC. The encoded protein is CASSPWTVLAKNIQYF.

This clonotype was counted between two and nine times. The chain is built from TRBV12-3 or TRBV12-4 and TRBJ2-5, with 10 positions matching TRBD2. The CDR3 totals 16 residues. V was pared by 2 bases and J by 3 bases, with 6 bases of the junction left unmatched. This CDR3 reads CASSLLAGVAKETQYF. CDR3 sequence (DNA): TGTGCCAGCAGTTTACTAGCGGGAGTCGCCAAAGAGACCCAGTACTTC.

This clonotype has a handful of counts. The chain carries TRBV4-3 and TRBJ2-1, with a weak D call TRBD2 (5 bases). Germline V gives CDR1 LGHNA, CDR2 YSLEER. V shed 2 bases and J shed 4 bases, with 9 bases lying between them. The CDR3 contains 14 residues. DNA for the CDR3: TGCGCCAGCAGCCAATTACTAGTATACAATGAGCAGTTCTTC. The encoded protein is CASSQLLVYNEQFF.

In its sample, this clonotype was seen many times. This chain uses TRBV30 with TRBJ1-6; TRBD1 might be the D (5 bases). V lost 4 bases to trimming and J lost 7 bases, with 5 bases between them. The germline V gene encodes CDR1 GTSNPN and CDR2 SVGIG (reference sequence). The CDR3 spans 11 residues. Here the CDR3 reads CAWNRNSPLHF. The CDR3, as DNA: TGTGCCTGGAACAGGAATTCACCCCTCCACTTT.

This clonotype was observed a handful of times. The chain links TRBV4-3 to TRBJ2-3; TRBD2 might be the D (5 bases). The CDR3 loop spans 16 amino acids. V shed 0 bases and J shed 2 bases, with 12 bases lying between them. Germline V gene sequence: CDR1 LGHNA, CDR2 YSLEER. The CDR3 DNA sequence: TGCGCCAGCAGCCAAGATACCGGGATTTACACAGATACGCAGTATTTT. Translating gives CASSQDTGIYTDTQYF.

This clonotype showed up just a few times. The chain carries TRBV20-1 and TRBJ1-2; TRBD1 is a possible D gene (5 bases). This CDR3 comprises 15 residues. CDR1 and CDR2 (germline): DFQATT, SNEGSKA (reference sequence). Trimming took 3 bases from V and 1 from J, leaving 15 bases between them. The CDR3 DNA sequence: TGCAGTGCTAGCGAACGGGGGTTGTTTAACTATGGCTACACCTTC. Translated: CSASERGLFNYGYTF.

This clonotype showed up just once. The V gene is TRBV6-6, the J gene TRBJ2-5; 10 positions agree with TRBD2. V lost 4 bases, J lost 4 bases, and 6 bases stayed unmatched. The germline gives CDR1 MNHNY, CDR2 SVGAGI (reference sequence). The CDR3 totals 15 residues. The CDR3 nucleotides are TGTGCCAGCAGTTCTTCTAGCGGGAGTGGAGAGACCCAGTACTTC. Amino acids: CASSSSSGSGETQYF.

This clonotype was seen only once. The chain uses TRBV2 and TRBJ2-5, with D possibly being TRBD1 (5 bases). This CDR3 is 11 amino acids long. CDR1 is SNHLY and CDR2 is FYNNEI in the germline V gene. V was cut by 2 bases and J by 7 bases, with 5 bases left in between. The CDR3 loop reads CASSERGTQYF. CDR3 DNA sequence: TGTGCCAGCAGTGAAAGGGGGACCCAGTACTTC.

The CDR3 DNA reads as TGTGCCAGCAGTTGGGGCGGGAGGACCGAGCAGTTCTTC. Residues: CASSWGGRTEQFF. The chain employs TRBV6-2 or TRBV6-3 and TRBJ2-1, with 8 bases lining up with TRBD2. After removal of 4 bases from V and 10 bases from J, the junction contained 6 bases not matched to a gene. Germline V gene data show CDR1 as MNHEY and CDR2 as SVGEGT. The CDR3 consists of 13 residues.

The V gene is TRBV28, the J gene TRBJ1-5, with a tentative D call TRBD1 (6 bases). The CDR3 runs 15 residues. Germline CDR1 MDHEN, CDR2 SYDVKM. V was clipped by 7 bases and J by 7 bases, with 20 bases between them. DNA of the CDR3: TGTGCCAGCACCCAAGGGGGGGGGCAGGAGCAGCCCCAGCATTTT. Its translation is CASTQGGGQEQPQHF.

This clonotype turned up a few times. The chain uses TRBV18 and TRBJ1-5; D is possibly TRBD1 (5 bases). Trimming cost V 4 bases and J 0 bases, with 10 bases left between them. The length of the CDR3 is 15 residues. Looked up from germline, CDR1 is KGHSH and CDR2 is LQKENI. As DNA, the CDR3 is TGTGCCAGCTCACTTGGGGCTGCTAGCAATCAGCCCCAGCATTTT. Protein: CASSLGAASNQPQHF.

This clonotype was detected only a few times. The chain recombines TRBV27 with TRBJ1-2; 8 bases fit TRBD1. The CDR3 is 13 amino acids. The V gene end was trimmed by 4 bases and the J gene end by 7 bases; junction bases not matched to a gene: 5. Germline CDR1 and CDR2: MNHEY and SMNVEV (reference sequence). The CDR3 nucleotides are TGTGCCAGCAGTTCCCCGGGACAGGCTGGCTACACCTTC. Its translation is CASSSPGQAGYTF.

The chain has TRBV10-3 and TRBJ2-7; D perhaps matches TRBD1 (5 bases). Germline V gene sequence: CDR1 ENHRY, CDR2 SYGVKD. Trimming removed 3 bases at V and 5 bases at J, with 14 bases between. The CDR3 has 14 amino acids. The CDR3 coding sequence is TGTGCCATCAGTGACCCCGGCCTCAGGGACGAGCAGTACTTC. It is translated as CAISDPGLRDEQYF.

The chain employs TRBV7-2 and TRBJ2-3; D call uncertain. The CDR3 contains 16 residues. The germline V gene encodes CDR1 SGHTA and CDR2 FQGNSA. The V and J ends lost 0 bases and 2 bases respectively, with 12 bases between them. The CDR3 reads CASSLASEPITDTQYF. In DNA, the CDR3 is TGTGCCAGCAGCTTAGCGTCGGAACCCATCACAGATACGCAGTATTTT.

This chain uses TRBV18 with TRBJ1-5, with D hard to call. CDR1 KGHSH and CDR2 LQKENI come from the germline V gene. V lost 3 bases and J lost 0, with 3 bases in between. This CDR3 has 13 amino acids. CDR3 DNA sequence: TGTGCCAGCTCACCGGATAGCAATCAGCCCCAGCATTTT. Translated, it gives CASSPDSNQPQHF.